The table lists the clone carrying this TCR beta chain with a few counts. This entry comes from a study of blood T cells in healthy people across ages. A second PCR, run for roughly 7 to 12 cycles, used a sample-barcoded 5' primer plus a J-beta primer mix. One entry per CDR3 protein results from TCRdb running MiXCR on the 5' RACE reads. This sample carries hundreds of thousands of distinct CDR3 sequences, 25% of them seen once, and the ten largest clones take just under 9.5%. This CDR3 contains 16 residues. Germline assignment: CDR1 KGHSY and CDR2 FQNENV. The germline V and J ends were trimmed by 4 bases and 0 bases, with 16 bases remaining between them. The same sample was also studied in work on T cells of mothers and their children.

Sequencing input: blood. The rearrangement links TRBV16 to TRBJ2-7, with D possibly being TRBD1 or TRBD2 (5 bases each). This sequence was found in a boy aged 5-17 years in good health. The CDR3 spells CASSLPVGADSYEQYF. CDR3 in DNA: TGTGCCAGCAGCCTGCCCGTCGGGGCCGACTCCTACGAGCAGTACTTC. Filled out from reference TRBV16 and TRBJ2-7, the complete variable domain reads GEEVAQTPKHLVRGEGQKAKLYCAPIKGHSYVFWYQQVLKNEFKFLISFQNENVFDETGMPKERFSAKCLPNSPCSLEIQATKLEDSAVYFCASSLPVGADSYEQYFGPGTRLTVT.